A few counts support the clone carrying this T cell receptor (beta chain). Its antigen remains unknown. Per germline, CDR1 SGHAT and CDR2 FQDESV (reference sequence). Trimming cost V 1 base and J 8 bases, with 15 bases left between them. This CDR3 comprises 15 residues. This entry comes from a study of beta chain features in type 1 diabetes. Study information: Sorted cells numbering some 110 million were examined across all samples. General observations from the study: Significant though moderate, a shortening of TCRB CDR3s appeared in all four CD4+ subsets of Type 1 diabetes patients.

The investigators reverse transcribed all of the isolated RNA, so they sequenced expressed TCRB transcripts. Assay used: immunoSEQ multiplex PCR; TCRdb lists only in-frame clones, some missing. The table shows hundreds of thousands of clones, with approximately 10% occurring only once. This receptor was taken from a man between 25 and 39 years old with type 1 diabetes. Sequenced input: naive CD4+ T cells from blood. The rearrangement joins TRBV11-1 to TRBJ2-1; D unresolved. The chain's CDR3 is CASSLDSRRFDEQFF. DNA for the CDR3: TGTGCCAGCAGCTTAGACTCGCGCCGTTTCGATGAGCAGTTCTTC. The full variable domain, rest sourced from reference TRBV11-1 and TRBJ2-1, is EAEVAQSPRYKITEKSQAVAFWCDPISGHATLYWYRQILGQGPELLVQFQDESVVDDSQLPKDRFSAERLKGVDSTLKIQPAELGDSAMYLCASSLDSRRFDEQFFGPGTRLTVL.